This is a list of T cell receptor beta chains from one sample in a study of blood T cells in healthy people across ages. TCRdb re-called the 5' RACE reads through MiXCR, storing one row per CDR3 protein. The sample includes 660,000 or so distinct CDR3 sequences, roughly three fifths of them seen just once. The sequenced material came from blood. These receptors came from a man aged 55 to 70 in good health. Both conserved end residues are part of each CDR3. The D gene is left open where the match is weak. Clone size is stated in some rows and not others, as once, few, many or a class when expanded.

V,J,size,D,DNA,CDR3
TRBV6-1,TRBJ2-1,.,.,TGTGCCAGCAGTGATTCAAATCGGTCCTGGGGGAGAGAGACCCAGTTCTTC,CASSDSNRSWGRETQFF
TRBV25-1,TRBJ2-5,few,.,TGTGCCAGCTCAGGGTTGGGAGAGACCCAGTACTTC,CASSGLGETQYF
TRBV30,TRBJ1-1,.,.,TGTGCCTGGAGTGCTGAAATGAACACTGAAGCTTTCTTT,CAWSAEMNTEAFF
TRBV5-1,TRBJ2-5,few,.,TGCGCCAGCAGCTTTGGTGACAGTTCAATTGGGGAGACCCAGTACTTC,CASSFGDSSIGETQYF
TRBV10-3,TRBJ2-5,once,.,TGTGCCATCAGTGAGTCGTGGGGTAAAGCGGAGTTCAATGAGCAGTACTTC,CAISESWGKAEFNEQYF
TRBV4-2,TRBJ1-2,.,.,TGTGCCAGCAGCCGTGGGGAGGGACGGAATCTTAACTATGGCTACACCTTC,CASSRGEGRNLNYGYTF
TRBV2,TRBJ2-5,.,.,TGTGCCAGCAGTGAGGGGGACCGTTGGGGAGAGACCCAGTACTTC,CASSEGDRWGETQYF
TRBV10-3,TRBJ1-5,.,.,TGTGCCATCAGTGAAGTAAAGGAGGGAAGGCAGCCCCAGCATTTT,CAISEVKEGRQPQHF
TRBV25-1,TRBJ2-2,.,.,TGTGCCAGCAGTGGACAGACCGGGGAGCTGTTTTTT,CASSGQTGELFF
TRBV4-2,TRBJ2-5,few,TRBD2,TGTGCCAGCAGCCTCCAAATGACTAGCGGAGGAGAGACCCAGTACTTC,CASSLQMTSGGETQYF
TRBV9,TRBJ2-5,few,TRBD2,TGTGCCAGCAGCAACCGACTAGCGGAGCAGACCCAGTACTTC,CASSNRLAEQTQYF
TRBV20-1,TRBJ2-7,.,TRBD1,TGCAGTGCTAGTAGACAGGGCTCCTACGAGCAGTACTTC,CSASRQGSYEQYF
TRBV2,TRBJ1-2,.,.,TGTGCCAGCAGTGAAACGAACGGGGAGGATGGCTACACCTTC,CASSETNGEDGYTF
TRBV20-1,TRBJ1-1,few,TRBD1,TGCAGTGCTAGAGGATGGAGGGGGCAGCGTACTGAAGCTTTCTTT,CSARGWRGQRTEAFF
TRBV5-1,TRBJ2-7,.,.,TGCGCCAGCGGCTTCGTAGGGGACGAGCAGTACTTC,CASGFVGDEQYF
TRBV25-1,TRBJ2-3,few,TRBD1,TGTGCCAGCAGGGGACAGGGGGTGACAGATACGCAGTATTTT,CASRGQGVTDTQYF
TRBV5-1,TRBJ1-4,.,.,TGCGCCAGCAGCTTGGTGGGGGAAGCTAATGAAAAACTGTTTTTT,CASSLVGEANEKLFF
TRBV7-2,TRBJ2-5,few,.,TGTGCCAGCAGCTTAGAACGGTCCGGGAAGACCCAGTACTTC,CASSLERSGKTQYF